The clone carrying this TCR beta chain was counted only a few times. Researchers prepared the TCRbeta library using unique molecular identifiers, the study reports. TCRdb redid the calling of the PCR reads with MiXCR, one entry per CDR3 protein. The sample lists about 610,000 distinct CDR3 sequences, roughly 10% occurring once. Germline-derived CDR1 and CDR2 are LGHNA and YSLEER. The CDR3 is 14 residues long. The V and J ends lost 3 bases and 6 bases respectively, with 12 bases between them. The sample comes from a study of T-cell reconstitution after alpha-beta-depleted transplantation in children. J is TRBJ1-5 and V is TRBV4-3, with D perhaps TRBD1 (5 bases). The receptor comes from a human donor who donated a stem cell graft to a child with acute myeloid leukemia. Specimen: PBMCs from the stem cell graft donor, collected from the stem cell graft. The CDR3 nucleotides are TGCGCCAGCAGCCATTCGTCGGGGGGTCAGCCCCAGCATTTT. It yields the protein CASSHSSGGQPQHF.